The 16 T cell receptor beta chains in this list originate from one sample, sequenced in a study of cytomegalovirus exposure and HLA in healthy donors. The PCR contained 60 Vbeta and 13 Jbeta primers. Sequenced by immunoSEQ multiplex PCR; TCRdb stores in-frame clones only, minus some. This table holds nearly 200,000 clones. The material sequenced was PBMCs. Every receptor here comes from a boy between 10 and 17 years old in good health and CMV-seronegative.

This chain links TRBV20-1 with TRBJ2-1; no clear D. Germline values: CDR1 DFQATT, CDR2 SNEGSKA (reference sequence). The CDR3 totals 11 residues. V was cut by 4 bases and J by 8 bases, with 9 bases left in between. The DNA of the CDR3 is TGCAGTGCTACTAGTGAGGATGAGCAGTTCTTC. Residues: CSATSEDEQFF.

This sequence joins TRBV5-1 and TRBJ2-1; D is possibly TRBD1 (6 bases). Trimming took 0 bases from V and 2 from J, leaving 18 bases between them. CDR3 length: 18 residues. From germline, CDR1 is SGHRS and CDR2 YFSETQ. For the CDR3, the DNA is TGCGCCAGCAGCTTGGGAGGTTCGGGCAGGGGCCCCTACAATGAGCAGTTCTTC. The encoded protein is CASSLGGSGRGPYNEQFF.

The chain couples TRBV6-5 to TRBJ1-2; TRBD1 is a possible D gene (5 bases). The germline V gene encodes CDR1 MNHEY and CDR2 SVGAGI. The CDR3 is 11 residues long. The V and J ends lost 5 bases and 5 bases respectively, with 6 bases between them. The DNA of the CDR3 is TGTGCCAGCAGTGGGGGGTATGGCTACACCTTC. Translated, it gives CASSGGYGYTF.

The DNA of the CDR3 is TGTGCCAGCAACCTTTCCGGGACAGGGGTCTACGAGCAGTACTTC. This translates into CASNLSGTGVYEQYF. The J gene is TRBJ2-7, the V gene TRBV28; 10 positions agree with TRBD1. Trimming at V came to 7 bases and at J to 3 bases, leaving 9 bases not matched to a gene. The length of the CDR3 is 15 residues. Germline CDR1 and CDR2: MDHEN and SYDVKM.

CDR3 protein: CASRSHEQFF. In DNA form, the CDR3 reads TGTGCCAGCCGTAGTCATGAGCAGTTCTTC. This rearrangement joins TRBV6-4 to TRBJ2-1; D unclear. CDR3 length: 10 amino acids. V was clipped by 8 bases and J by 8 bases, with 7 bases between them. CDR1 and CDR2 from the germline V gene are MRHNA and SNTAGT.

The chain carries TRBV6-1 and TRBJ2-7; D unresolved. The V gene's germline CDR1 is MNHNS and CDR2 SASEGT. V shed 4 bases and J shed 3 bases, with 10 bases lying between them. The CDR3 length is 13 residues. The CDR3 sequence: CASSATVGYEQYF. DNA of the CDR3: TGTGCCAGCAGTGCCACGGTTGGCTACGAGCAGTACTTC.

This chain links TRBV30 with TRBJ1-1; D is unclear. The germline V gene encodes CDR1 GTSNPN and CDR2 SVGIG (reference sequence). Trimming took off 5 bases at V and 1 base at J, with 14 bases between the two ends. The CDR3 loop spans 14 amino acids. The CDR3 here is CAWGKGGPNTEAFF. Here the CDR3 DNA reads TGTGCCTGGGGGAAGGGAGGGCCGAACACTGAAGCTTTCTTT.

The chain combines TRBV15 with TRBJ2-1; maybe TRBD1 (6 bases). This CDR3 has 13 amino acids. V dropped 2 bases and J dropped 10 bases, with 12 bases sitting between them. Germline V CDR1 and CDR2: LNHNV, YYDKDF (reference sequence). The CDR3 region has the DNA TGTGCCACCAGCAGATTGGACAGAGGGGAGCAGTTCTTC. Its protein product is CATSRLDRGEQFF.

This CDR3 is CASRPSSGAADTQYF. CDR3 DNA: TGTGCCAGCAGACCTTCTAGCGGGGCGGCAGATACGCAGTATTTT. The chain has TRBV2 and TRBJ2-3; 9 bases agree with TRBD2. This CDR3 is built from 15 residues. J lost 4 bases, V lost 6 bases, and 8 bases had no gene match. CDR1 is SNHLY and CDR2 is FYNNEI in the germline V gene.

V and J are TRBV6-1 and TRBJ2-3; 10 bases are shared with TRBD2. The CDR3 has 18 residues. Germline trimming cut 3 bases from V and 6 bases from J; bases unmatched to any gene: 15. Per germline, CDR1 MNHNS and CDR2 SASEGT. The DNA of the CDR3 is TGTGCCAGCAGTGAGAAGACGATTAGCGGGGGGACCCGCGATACGCAGTATTTT. As protein: CASSEKTISGGTRDTQYF.

The rearrangement links TRBV28 to TRBJ2-1, with 11 bases matching TRBD2. Germline values: CDR1 MDHEN, CDR2 SYDVKM. V was pared by 4 bases and J by 9 bases, with 8 bases of the junction left unmatched. This CDR3 spans 15 amino acids. The CDR3 reads CASSSVAGGRVEQFF. CDR3 nucleotide sequence: TGTGCCAGCAGTTCAGTAGCGGGGGGGCGTGTTGAGCAGTTCTTC.

As regards this clone: The same CDR3 is also encoded by other DNA sequences in this sample. V gene TRBV19 combines with J gene TRBJ1-5; no clear D gene. CDR1 and CDR2 (germline): LNHDA, SQIVND (reference sequence). The CDR3 sequence is 11 residues long. Between the trimmed V and J ends, which lost 4 bases and 6 bases, there was a span of 4 bases. Here the CDR3 reads CASSSGQPQHF. CDR3 nucleotides: TGTGCCAGTAGTAGCGGTCAGCCCCAGCATTTT.

The genes are TRBV9 and TRBJ1-3, with a possible D match to TRBD1 (6 bases). Trimming removed 0 bases from V and 0 bases from J, with 10 bases in between. This CDR3 has 16 amino acids. Germline lookup yields CDR1 SGDLS and CDR2 YYNGEE. The CDR3 reads CASSVGARGSGNTIYF. The CDR3 coding sequence is TGTGCCAGCAGCGTAGGGGCCAGGGGCTCTGGAAACACCATATATTTT. Combining the CDR3 with reference TRBV9 and TRBJ1-3 gives the whole variable domain DSGVTQTPKHLITATGQRVTLRCSPRSGDLSVYWYQQSLDQGLQFLIQYYNGEERAKGNILERFSAQQFPDLHSELNLSSLELGDSALYFCASSVGARGSGNTIYFGEGSWLTVV.

For this clone: The identical CDR3 is also encoded by other nucleotide sequences in the sample. The chain combines TRBV30 with TRBJ1-6; 10 bases fit TRBD1. Trimming took 7 bases from V and 10 from J; bases not matched to a gene: 4. This CDR3 comprises 12 residues. CDR1 GTSNPN and CDR2 SVGIG come from the germline V gene (reference sequence). CDR3 nucleotide sequence: TGTGCCTTGCGGGACAGGGGCTCACCCCTCCACTTT. It codes for CALRDRGSPLHF.

The chain links TRBV19 to TRBJ1-1, with 9 bases that match TRBD1. Trimming at V came to 5 bases and at J to 6 bases, leaving 4 bases not matched to a gene. Germline assignment: CDR1 LNHDA and CDR2 SQIVND (reference sequence). CDR3 length: 13 amino acids. For the CDR3, the DNA is TGTGCCAGTAGTGGGACAGGGCTGTCTGAAGCTTTCTTT. This gives the protein CASSGTGLSEAFF.

The J gene is TRBJ2-2, the V gene TRBV7-9; 9 bases are a match to TRBD1. V trimming: 5 bases; J trimming: 6 bases; junction bases outside the gene matches: 13. CDR3 size: 17 residues. Germline V CDR1 and CDR2: SEHNR, FQNEAQ (reference sequence). The CDR3 bases are TGTGCCAGCAGCCCGACCGGGACAGGGATTTTAGCCGGGGAGCTGTTTTTT. Its protein is CASSPTGTGILAGELFF.